This T cell receptor beta chain was profiled in a study of blood T cells in healthy people across ages. The CDR3 totals 17 residues. V shed 4 bases and J shed 8 bases, with 25 bases lying between them. CDR1 SGDLS and CDR2 YYNGEE come from the germline V gene. Alongside a J-beta primer mix, a sample-barcoded 5' primer served in a second PCR lasting about 7 to 11 cycles. In TCRdb, the 5' RACE reads were re-called with MiXCR into one record per CDR3 protein. The data contain some 1.5 million distinct CDR3 sequences, over 25% of them singletons. This clonotype has only one observation. A much bigger clone sits one base away, suggesting this may be a read error.

Sequencing used blood. The sequence derives from a woman aged 30 to 39 in good health. The rearrangement uses TRBV9 and TRBJ2-1, with D possibly being TRBD2 (6 bases). The CDR3 DNA follows: TGTGCCAGCAGCACCGTCACTGGACTAAACCTTTACGATGAGCAGTTCTTC. This encodes CASSTVTGLNLYDEQFF. Based on the CDR3 plus reference TRBV9 and TRBJ2-1, the full variable domain is DSGVTQTPKHLITATGQRVTLRCSPRSGDLSVYWYQQSLDQGLQFLIQYYNGEERAKGNILERFSAQQFPDLHSELNLSSLELGDSALYFCASSTVTGLNLYDEQFFGPGTRLTVL.